This T cell receptor (beta chain) was sequenced for a study of cytomegalovirus exposure and HLA in healthy donors (dated by TCRdb to the late 2010s). With regard to the full study: An earlier analysis of 550 to 700 of the donors reported more than 250 Gb of sequence data and roughly 110 million unique TCR beta sequences from around 200 million T cells. Roughly 310 gigabases of sequencing data and around 87 million unique TCR sequences were included in an early release covering around 650 HLA-typed donors. Of the roughly 390 genotyped donors, 75% to 85% were placed in the genetic ancestry cluster associated with self-reported Caucasian donors. The study aimed to test whether signatures of past pathogen exposure could be identified by cataloging public T cell receptors. The T cell repertoires of 666 subjects were profiled by immunosequencing and related to cytomegalovirus serostatus. In addition to the first cohort of 500 to 850 subjects, a separate validation cohort of approximately 130 different subjects was used. To predict cytomegalovirus infection status, the study combined high-throughput TCR immunosequencing, statistical association of individual TCRs with disease status, and machine learning. A later analysis re-analyzed previously published TCR beta repertoires from 550 to 700 donors and added high-resolution HLA genotyping to study TCR occurrence patterns. In the later analysis, no new phenotypic data were used to find candidate immune exposures; instead, reliance was placed on TCR beta sequences and their occurrence across donors. An earlier analysis of a few hundred of the donors applied high-throughput TCR beta sequencing to assess whether each TCR beta V gene segment acted as functional or pseudogenic. Donor age, sex, ethnicity and CMV serostatus were compiled together with the repertoire data. A later genetic analysis used genome-wide SNP genotypes for about 55% of the 666 donors, treating that subset as a discovery cohort. Every repertoire in the discovery cohort had been generated on one and the same sequencing platform. Class I and class II HLA loci were covered by the typing at four-digit resolution. The number of typed donors differed by locus: roughly 629-640 for A, B, C, DRB1 and DQB1; 522 for DQA1; some 590 for DPA1; and roughly 490 for DPB1. A handful of DR-DQ haplotypes were handled as single units for association and clustering because linkage in the cohort was strong. On average, 235,054 unique TCR beta nucleotide sequences were sequenced per donor among about 400 genotyped donors of the cohort, with 15% to 20% of those sequences being non-productive. Broader findings and caveats from the paper: In both the original and validation cohorts, the classifier was reported to diagnose cytomegalovirus status with high specificity and sensitivity. In an earlier analysis of some 640 of the donors, most TCR beta V segments were observed in productive rearrangements about 87% or about 30% of the time, broadly matching IMGT annotations. According to the authors, the approach could potentially be generalized to other disease states and immunological phenotypes. In the study, approximately 160 TCR beta chains were listed as associated with cytomegalovirus. Because the 87-base-pair reads could not distinguish some IMGT-functional V segments, including TRBV6-2 and TRBV6-3, those segments were excluded. In a later analysis, several top co-occurrence clusters were reported to appear linked to parvovirus B19, influenza, CMV and Epstein-Barr virus. While some public TCRs were present in many individuals, most TCR sequences turned up only very rarely across donors. Specific HLA alleles were associated with over 15,000 TCR beta sequences at a false discovery rate of 0.05 in a later analysis. A later analysis found that TCR association rates varied across HLA loci, with DRB1 alleles showing the most associated TCRs and HLA-C alleles the fewest. This cohort had only TCR beta chains sequenced, and the lack of alpha or paired-chain data limited which features could be detected. Sequencing depth was assumed to be roughly uniform across donors in the presence/absence analyses, though that assumption may not hold. When HLA alleles, especially DR and DQ, strongly co-occurred, TCR associations were difficult to assign to individual alleles. Compared with equally common non-associated chains, HLA-associated TCR beta chains in a later analysis were more clonally expanded and had lower generation probabilities. Around 16 rarely observed V segments, including chromosome 9 orphons, were excluded from the earlier analysis of approximately 600 of the donors because counts were too low. Correlated functional status among segregating V segments might be attributable to linkage disequilibrium, but an unknown experimental factor could not be ruled out. A further reported finding was that TCR beta sequences accurately predicted the HLA-A and HLA-B alleles for most subjects in the first cohort. Because HLA typing was unavailable for some donors at each locus, only the typed subset was used in association tests. Compared with the roughly 670-donor mean, donors in an Asian-associated ancestry cluster had fewer N-insertions in productive TCRs, according to a later genetic analysis. A few of the identified cytomegalovirus-associated TCR beta chains were confirmed in vitro to be specific for cytomegalovirus antigens. A group of highly shared sequence variants was considered likely to be a technical artifact of the sequencing pipeline. Immune exposure information for the cohort was limited to CMV serostatus. A later genetic analysis associated a missense DCLRE1C variant with V-gene and J-gene trimming of TCR beta chains, and an independent cohort replicated the association. A later analysis found that most CMV-associated TCR beta chains appeared HLA-restricted, with HLA associations seemingly driven largely by CMV exposure.

The library relied on the immunoSEQ multiplex PCR assay. The multiplex PCR relied on a mix of 60 forward primers for TCR Vbeta segments and 13 reverse primers for TCR Jbeta segments. The CDR3 region of rearranged TCR beta genes was amplified from genomic DNA with a multiplex PCR assay. On the Illumina HiSeq System, the amplified TCR beta libraries were sequenced as 87-base-pair reads. Per the original workflow: Across the 640 or so repertoires, a later analysis counted 80 million or so unique TCR beta chains, approximately 12 million of which were shared by at least two donors. A nearest-neighbor algorithm error-corrected the raw reads and collapsed the reads into unique sequences, merging closely related sequences to remove PCR and sequencing errors. To assign V, D and J gene segments, CDR3 sequences were aligned to IMGT reference sequences. Each retained sequence needed at least a six-nucleotide match to both a V gene segment and a J gene segment. Rearrangements were classified as productive when the CDR3 lacked stop codons and remained in frame with V and J, and all other rearrangements were classified as non-productive. CDR3 was defined by IMGT convention, running from the second conserved V-encoded cysteine to the conserved J-encoded phenylalanine. Sequences without an unambiguous match to a single V gene segment were excluded from the earlier analysis of almost 600 of the donors. An earlier analysis of some 610 of the donors called V segments functional above 56.7% productive rearrangements and segregating when the between-donor standard deviation exceeded 5%. A statistical classification framework was built to diagnose cytomegalovirus status from the catalog of TCR beta chain sequences. In a later analysis, V and J genes were assigned by comparing TCR nucleotide sequences against IMGT/GENE-DB human TR gene sequences. Using the TCRdist pipeline, a later analysis assigned CDR3 sequences along with most-parsimonious VDJ recombination scenarios. In a later analysis, each TCR beta chain was defined by its CDR3 amino acid sequence together with its V-gene family, and reads without a unique V-gene family were excluded. As a way to deal with suspected cross-contamination and a sequencing artifact, a later analysis dropped approximately 590 nucleotide sequences that were highly shared and had low generation probability. In a later analysis, a clonal expansion index was calculated for each public chain from normalized within-repertoire ranks of inferred template counts. A later analysis computed generation probabilities with a VDJ recombination model fitted to out-of-frame rearrangements, and checked the results against IGoR. A later analysis scored TCR-TCR, TCR-HLA and TCR-CMV co-occurrence with hypergeometric tests, applying a repertoire-size bias correction to TCR pairs. To estimate false discovery rates, a later analysis permuted the HLA or CMV assignments 20 times. In a later analysis, co-occurring TCRs were grouped using DBSCAN, with TCRdist sequence similarity added in when clustering inside HLA-allele-positive subsets. For co-occurrence clustering, repertoires with fewer than 30,000 or more than 120,000 public chains were excluded, along with four to six repertoires with anomalous nucleotide sharing. TCRdb provides this immuneACCESS table in a form limited to in-frame rearrangements. Some clones are lacking; in checked studies, under half of them reflect an unresolved V gene, and why the rest are absent is not known. V, J and clone size were drawn from that table, and D and trimming were deduced from the DNA. For this sample the table gives roughly 200,000 clones, of which about 80% were detected only once. In total, the top ten clones hold 14% of the sample.

This clone was recorded only once. Its antigen is unknown. Base qualities are missing; no much larger clone stands one base away. CDR1 and CDR2 (SGHTA, FQGTGA) derive from the germline V gene. Relative to germline, V is missing 7 bases and J is missing 9 bases, with 7 bases of the junction outside any gene match. Spanning cysteine to phenylalanine, the CDR3 consists of 13 amino acids. Just the 39-base CDR3 DNA is kept, in frame starting at base 1. The cohort was made up of 666 healthy bone marrow donors. At the time of sampling, every cohort member was nominally healthy, though immune exposures that went unrecorded were likely present. The donor was CMV seropositive and was included in the group of 289 seropositive cohort members. Each donor provided a peripheral blood sample, and peripheral blood mononuclear cells were used for TCR beta sequencing. The Qiagen DNeasy Blood Extraction Kit was used to extract genomic DNA from the blood cell samples.

This sequence originates from a woman in her thirties in good health and CMV-seropositive. The V gene is TRBV7-3 and the J gene is TRBJ2-4, with 9 bases aligning to TRBD2. The sample comprised PBMCs. The CDR3 is CASTSSGDAIQYF. The nucleotides read TGTGCCAGCACGTCTAGCGGGGACGCCATTCAGTACTTC.